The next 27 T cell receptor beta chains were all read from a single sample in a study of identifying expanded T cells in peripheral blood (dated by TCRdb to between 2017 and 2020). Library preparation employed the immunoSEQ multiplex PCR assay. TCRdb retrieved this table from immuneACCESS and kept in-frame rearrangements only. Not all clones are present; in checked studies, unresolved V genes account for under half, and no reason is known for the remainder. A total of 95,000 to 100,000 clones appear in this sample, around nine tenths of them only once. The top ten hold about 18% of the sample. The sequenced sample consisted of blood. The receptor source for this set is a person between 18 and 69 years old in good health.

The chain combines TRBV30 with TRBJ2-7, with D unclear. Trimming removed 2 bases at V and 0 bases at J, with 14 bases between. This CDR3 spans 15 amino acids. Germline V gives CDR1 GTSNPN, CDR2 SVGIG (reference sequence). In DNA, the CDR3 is TGTGCCTGGAGTTTACGACACCAGAGCTCCTACGAGCAGTACTTC. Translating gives CAWSLRHQSSYEQYF.

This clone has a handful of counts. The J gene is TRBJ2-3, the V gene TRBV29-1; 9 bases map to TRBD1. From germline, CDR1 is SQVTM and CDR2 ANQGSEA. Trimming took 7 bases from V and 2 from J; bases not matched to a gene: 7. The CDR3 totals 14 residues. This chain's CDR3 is CSGTGTGITDTQYF. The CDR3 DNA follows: TGCAGCGGCACCGGGACAGGGATCACAGATACGCAGTATTTT.

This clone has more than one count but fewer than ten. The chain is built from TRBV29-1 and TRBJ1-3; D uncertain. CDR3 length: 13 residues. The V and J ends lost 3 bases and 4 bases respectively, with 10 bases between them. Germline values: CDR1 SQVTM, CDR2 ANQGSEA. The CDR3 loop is CSVEVQFGNTIYF. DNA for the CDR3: TGCAGCGTTGAGGTGCAGTTCGGAAACACCATATATTTT.

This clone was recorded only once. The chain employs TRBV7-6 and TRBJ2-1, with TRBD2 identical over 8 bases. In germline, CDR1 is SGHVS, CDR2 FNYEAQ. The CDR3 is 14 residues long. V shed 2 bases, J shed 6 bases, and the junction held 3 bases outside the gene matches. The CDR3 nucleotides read TGTGCCAGCAGCTTATTTGCGGGAGGCAATGAGCAGTTCTTC. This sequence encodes CASSLFAGGNEQFF.

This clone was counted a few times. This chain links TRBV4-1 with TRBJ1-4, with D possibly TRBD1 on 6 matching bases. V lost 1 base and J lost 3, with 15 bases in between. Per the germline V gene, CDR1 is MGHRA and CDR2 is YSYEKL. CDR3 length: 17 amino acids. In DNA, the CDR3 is TGCGCCAGCAGCCAAGCCCAACGGGGGCAGCCTAATGAAAAACTGTTTTTT. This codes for CASSQAQRGQPNEKLFF.

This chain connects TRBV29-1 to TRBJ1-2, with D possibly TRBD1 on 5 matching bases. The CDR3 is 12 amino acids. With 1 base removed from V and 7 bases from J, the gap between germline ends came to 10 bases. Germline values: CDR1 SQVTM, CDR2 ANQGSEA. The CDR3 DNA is TGCAGCGTTGAAGGGGGACTGCCTGGCTACACCTTC. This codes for CSVEGGLPGYTF.

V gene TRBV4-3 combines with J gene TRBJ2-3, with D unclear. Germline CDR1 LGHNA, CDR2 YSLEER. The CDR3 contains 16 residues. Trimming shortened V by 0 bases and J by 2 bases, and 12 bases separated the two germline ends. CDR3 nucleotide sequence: TGCGCCAGCAGCCAAGACATATCCTCCCCCACAGATACGCAGTATTTT. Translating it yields CASSQDISSPTDTQYF.

The CDR3: CASSIGGSLTDTQYF. The DNA of the CDR3 is TGTGCCAGTAGTATAGGAGGGTCCCTCACAGATACGCAGTATTTT. The V gene is TRBV19, the J gene TRBJ2-3, with D perhaps matching TRBD2 (5 bases). Germline-derived CDR1 and CDR2 are LNHDA and SQIVND (reference sequence). Trimming stripped 1 base from V and 2 bases from J, with 10 bases between. The length of the CDR3 is 15 residues.

As DNA, the CDR3 is TGTGCCAGCAGCACCACAGGGTCTGAAGCTTTCTTT. This codes for CASSTTGSEAFF. The chain has TRBV6-5 and TRBJ1-1; D possibly corresponds to TRBD1 (6 bases). CDR1 and CDR2 (germline): MNHEY, SVGAGI. This CDR3 region has 12 residues. The germline V and J ends were trimmed by 6 bases and 6 bases, with 11 bases remaining between them.

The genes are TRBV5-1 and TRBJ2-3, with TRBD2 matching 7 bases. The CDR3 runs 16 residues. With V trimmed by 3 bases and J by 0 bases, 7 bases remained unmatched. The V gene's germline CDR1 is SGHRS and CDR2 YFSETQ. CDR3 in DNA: TGCGCCAGCAGCTCGTACGGGGGGACTAGCACAGATACGCAGTATTTT. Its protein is CASSSYGGTSTDTQYF.

In nucleotides, the CDR3 is TGTGCCAGCAGCTTACCCCGGGAGCCCCTCCACTTT. Translation: CASSLPREPLHF. The chain uses TRBV7-9 and TRBJ1-6, with D hard to call. The V and J ends lost 2 bases and 13 bases respectively, with 9 bases between them. The CDR3 is 12 amino acids. Germline V lookup: CDR1 SEHNR, CDR2 FQNEAQ (reference sequence).

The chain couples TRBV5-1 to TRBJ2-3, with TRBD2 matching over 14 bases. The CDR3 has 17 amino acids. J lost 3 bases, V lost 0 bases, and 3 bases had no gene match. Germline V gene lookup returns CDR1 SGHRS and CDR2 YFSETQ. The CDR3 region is CASSLGTSGGRTDTQYF. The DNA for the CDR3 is TGCGCCAGCAGCTTGGGGACTAGCGGGGGGCGAACAGATACGCAGTATTTT.

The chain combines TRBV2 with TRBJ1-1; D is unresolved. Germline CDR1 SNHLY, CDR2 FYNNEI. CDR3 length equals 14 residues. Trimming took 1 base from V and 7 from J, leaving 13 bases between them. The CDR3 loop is CASSEGPGSLEAFF. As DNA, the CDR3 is TGTGCCAGCAGTGAAGGACCTGGAAGTCTTGAAGCTTTCTTT. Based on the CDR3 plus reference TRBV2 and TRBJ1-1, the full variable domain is EPEVTQTPSHQVTQMGQEVILRCVPISNHLYFYWYRQILGQKVEFLVSFYNNEISEKSEIFDDQFSVERPDGSNFTLKIRSTKLEDSAMYFCASSEGPGSLEAFFGQGTRLTVV.

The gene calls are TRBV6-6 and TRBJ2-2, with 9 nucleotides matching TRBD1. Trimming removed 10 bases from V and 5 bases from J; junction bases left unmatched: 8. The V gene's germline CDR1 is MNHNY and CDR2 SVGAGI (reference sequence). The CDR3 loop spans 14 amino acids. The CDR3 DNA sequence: TGTGCCAACGGACAGGGGCGGGGAACCGGGGAGCTGTTTTTT. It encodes CANGQGRGTGELFF.

The CDR3 nucleotides are TGTGCCATCAGTGAGCGGTACGAGCAGTACTTC. Protein: CAISERYEQYF. The chain uses TRBV10-3 and TRBJ2-7, with no clear D. The CDR3 consists of 11 residues. Between the trimmed V and J ends, which lost 2 bases and 4 bases, there was a span of 3 bases. Looked up from germline, CDR1 is ENHRY and CDR2 is SYGVKD.

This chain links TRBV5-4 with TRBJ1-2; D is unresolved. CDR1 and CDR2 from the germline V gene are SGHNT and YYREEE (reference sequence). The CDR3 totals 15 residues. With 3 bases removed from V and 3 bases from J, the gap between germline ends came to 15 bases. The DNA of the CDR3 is TGTGCCAGCAGCTCACTCCCCTTACCAGACTATGGCTACACCTTC. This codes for CASSSLPLPDYGYTF.

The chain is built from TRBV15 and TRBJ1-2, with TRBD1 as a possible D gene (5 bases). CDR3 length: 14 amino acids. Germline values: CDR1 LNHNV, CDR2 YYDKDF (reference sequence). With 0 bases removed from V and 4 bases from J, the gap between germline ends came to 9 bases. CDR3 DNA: TGTGCCACCAGCAGAGAAGACAGACGCTATGGCTACACCTTC. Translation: CATSREDRRYGYTF.

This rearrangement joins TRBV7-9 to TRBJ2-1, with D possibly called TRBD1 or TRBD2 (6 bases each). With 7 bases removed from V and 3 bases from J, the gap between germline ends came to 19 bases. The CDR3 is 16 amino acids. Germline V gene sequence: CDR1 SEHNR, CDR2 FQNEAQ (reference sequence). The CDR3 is CASITGNGGYYNEQFF. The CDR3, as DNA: TGTGCCAGCATCACCGGAAACGGGGGCTACTACAATGAGCAGTTCTTC.

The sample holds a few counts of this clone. The CDR3 DNA sequence: TGTGCCGCCAGGGCCCTCGGCAAAGAGACCCAGTACTTC. Its translation is CAARALGKETQYF. The rearrangement uses TRBV7-9 and TRBJ2-5; a weak D match, TRBD1 (5 bases). From germline, CDR1 is SEHNR and CDR2 FQNEAQ (reference sequence). The V and J ends lost 11 bases and 3 bases respectively, with 16 bases between them. This CDR3 is 13 amino acids long.

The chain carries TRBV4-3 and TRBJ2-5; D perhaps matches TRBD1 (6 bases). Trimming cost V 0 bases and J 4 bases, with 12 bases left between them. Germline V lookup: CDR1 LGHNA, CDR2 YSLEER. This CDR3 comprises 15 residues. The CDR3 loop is CASSQDYQGRETQYF. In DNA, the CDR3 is TGCGCCAGCAGCCAAGACTATCAGGGGAGAGAGACCCAGTACTTC.

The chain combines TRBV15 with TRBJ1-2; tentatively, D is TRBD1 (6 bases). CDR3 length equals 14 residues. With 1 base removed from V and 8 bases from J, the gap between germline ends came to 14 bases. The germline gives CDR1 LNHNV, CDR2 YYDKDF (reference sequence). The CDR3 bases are TGTGCCACCAGCAGAGCAGGGGTTGGTCGGGGCTACACCTTC. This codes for CATSRAGVGRGYTF.

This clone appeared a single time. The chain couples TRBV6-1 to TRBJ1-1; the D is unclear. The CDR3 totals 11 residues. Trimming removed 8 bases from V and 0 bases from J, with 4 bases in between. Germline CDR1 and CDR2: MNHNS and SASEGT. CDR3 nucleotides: TGTGCCAGCCACATGAACACTGAAGCTTTCTTT. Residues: CASHMNTEAFF.

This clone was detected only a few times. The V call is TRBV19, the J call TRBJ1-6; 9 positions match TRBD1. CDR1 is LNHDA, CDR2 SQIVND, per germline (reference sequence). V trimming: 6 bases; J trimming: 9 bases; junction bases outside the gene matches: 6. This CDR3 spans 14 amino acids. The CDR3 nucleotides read TGTGCCAGTAGAGGGGACAGGGCAGCTTCACCCCTCCACTTT. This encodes CASRGDRAASPLHF.

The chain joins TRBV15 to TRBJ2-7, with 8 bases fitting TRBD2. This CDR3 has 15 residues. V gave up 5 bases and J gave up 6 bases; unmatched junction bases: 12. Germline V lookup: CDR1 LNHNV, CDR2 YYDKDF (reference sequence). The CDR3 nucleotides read TGTGCCACCAGCCACGACCGGACTAGCTTTACCGAGCAGTACTTC. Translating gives CATSHDRTSFTEQYF.

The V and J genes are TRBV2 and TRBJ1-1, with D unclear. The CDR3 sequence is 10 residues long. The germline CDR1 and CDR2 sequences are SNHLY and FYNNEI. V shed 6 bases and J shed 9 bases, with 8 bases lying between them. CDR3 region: CASRPKQAFF. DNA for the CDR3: TGTGCCAGCAGGCCTAAACAAGCTTTCTTT.

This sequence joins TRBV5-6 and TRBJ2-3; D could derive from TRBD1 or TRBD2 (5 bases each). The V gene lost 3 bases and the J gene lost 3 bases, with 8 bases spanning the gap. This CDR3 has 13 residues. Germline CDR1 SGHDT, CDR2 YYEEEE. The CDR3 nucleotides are TGTGCCAGCAGCTGGGGACGGACAGATACGCAGTATTTT. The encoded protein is CASSWGRTDTQYF.

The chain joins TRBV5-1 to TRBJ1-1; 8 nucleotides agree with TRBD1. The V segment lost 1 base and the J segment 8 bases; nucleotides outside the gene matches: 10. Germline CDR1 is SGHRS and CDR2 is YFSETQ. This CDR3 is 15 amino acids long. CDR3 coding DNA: TGCGCCAGCAGCTTGTTAGGGACAGGTACGAGAGAAGCTTTCTTT. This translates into CASSLLGTGTREAFF.